The next 18 T cell receptor beta chains were all read from a single sample in a study of control samples from healthy donors and cancer patients. Clones were read by immunoSEQ multiplex PCR, and TCRdb kept only the in-frame ones, dropping some. The sample lists about 110,000 clones, around four fifths occurring once. The specimen was blood. The receptors stem from a man aged 18-30 years in good health.

The CDR3 reads CAISVVRGQGQETQYF. CDR3 DNA: TGTGCCATCAGTGTTGTCCGGGGACAGGGGCAAGAGACCCAGTACTTC. V and J are TRBV10-3 and TRBJ2-5, with 10 bases identical to TRBD1. Losses at the gene ends were 4 bases for V and 2 bases for J; bases not matched to a gene: 7. This CDR3 comprises 16 residues. From germline, CDR1 is ENHRY and CDR2 SYGVKD.

This sequence joins TRBV5-1 and TRBJ2-7, with 9 bases fitting TRBD2. Per the germline V gene, CDR1 is SGHRS and CDR2 is YFSETQ. V shed 3 bases and J 3 bases; nucleotides not matched to a gene: 10. CDR3 length: 16 amino acids. CDR3 loop: CASSYEPGTSIYEQYF. The DNA of the CDR3 is TGCGCCAGCAGCTATGAACCCGGGACTAGCATCTACGAGCAGTACTTC. Full variable domain (missing parts from reference TRBV5-1 and TRBJ2-7): KAGVTQTPRYLIKTRGQQVTLSCSPISGHRSVSWYQQTPGQGLQFLFEYFSETQRNKGNFPGRFSGRQFSNSRSEMNVSTLELGDSALYLCASSYEPGTSIYEQYFGPGTRLTVT.

The chain links TRBV29-1 to TRBJ2-5; tentative D call: TRBD2 (6 bases). Trimming took 4 bases from V and 3 from J, leaving 12 bases between them. CDR3 length: 13 residues. Germline CDR1 reads SQVTM; CDR2 reads ANQGSEA. CDR3 DNA: TGCAGCGTTGGAATCACGGGGGAAGAGACCCAGTACTTC. Amino acid sequence: CSVGITGEETQYF.

This rearrangement joins TRBV5-6 to TRBJ1-1; D is uncertain. This CDR3 is 12 amino acids long. V lost 4 bases to trimming and J lost 7 bases, with 11 bases between them. Germline CDR1 is SGHDT and CDR2 is YYEEEE. CDR3 nucleotides: TGTGCCAGCAGCGGAGGTGAGATTGAAGCTTTCTTT. Its protein product is CASSGGEIEAFF.

The J gene is TRBJ2-3, the V gene TRBV5-8; D remains unclear. The V gene's germline CDR1 is SGHTS and CDR2 YDEGEE. The CDR3 runs 17 residues. Trimming shortened V by 0 bases and J by 5 bases, and 19 bases separated the two germline ends. In DNA, the CDR3 is TGTGCCAGCAGCTTGGAAGGCAACGGGCCGAACAGAGATACGCAGTATTTT. This encodes CASSLEGNGPNRDTQYF. Based on the CDR3 plus reference TRBV5-8 and TRBJ2-3, the full variable domain is EAGVTQSPTHLIKTRGQQATLRCSPISGHTSVYWYQQALGLGLQFLLWYDEGEERNRGNFPPRFSGRQFPNYSSELNVNALELEDSALYLCASSLEGNGPNRDTQYFGPGTRLTVL.

The V gene is TRBV7-9, the J gene TRBJ1-3; D not certain. The CDR3 is made up of 12 amino acids. Trimming took off 4 bases at V and 8 bases at J, with 9 bases between the two ends. CDR1 is SEHNR, CDR2 FQNEAQ, per germline (reference sequence). CDR3 residues: CASSSGFDTIYF. Here the CDR3 DNA reads TGTGCCAGCAGCTCCGGTTTTGACACCATATATTTT.

This chain uses TRBV29-1 with TRBJ1-2; the match to TRBD1 covers 7 bases. The CDR3 has 11 residues. The germline gives CDR1 SQVTM, CDR2 ANQGSEA. J lost 4 bases, V lost 7 bases, and 3 bases had no gene match. CDR3 sequence (DNA): TGCAGCGGGGGACAGAGCTATGGCTACACCTTC. Translating gives CSGGQSYGYTF.

This clone appeared a few times. V gene TRBV4-3 combines with J gene TRBJ1-1, with D hard to call. This CDR3 has 13 amino acids. In germline, CDR1 is LGHNA, CDR2 YSLEER. Trimming stripped 6 bases from V and 0 bases from J, with 8 bases between. The CDR3 nucleotides read TGCGCCAGCAGAAGGGATTTGAACACTGAAGCTTTCTTT. This gives the protein CASRRDLNTEAFF.

The gene calls are TRBV2 and TRBJ1-2, with 9 nucleotides matching TRBD1. Trimming removed 6 bases from V and 4 bases from J; junction bases left unmatched: 9. The CDR3 is made up of 15 amino acids. Per germline, CDR1 SNHLY and CDR2 FYNNEI. CDR3 DNA sequence: TGTGCCAGCAGGGAACAGGGGGCCGGGAGCTATGGCTACACCTTC. Its protein is CASREQGAGSYGYTF.

This clone was seen only a few times. This chain uses TRBV19 with TRBJ1-6; D not resolved. The ends were cut back, 6 bases at V and 7 bases at J, with 16 bases in the middle. The CDR3 covers 15 residues. CDR1 is LNHDA and CDR2 is SQIVND in the germline V gene (reference sequence). CDR3 DNA: TGTGCCAGTAGGGGCGGCGGGGTAGAGAATTCACCCCTCCACTTT. Its translation is CASRGGGVENSPLHF.

V is TRBV18 and J is TRBJ1-2, with D possibly matching TRBD1 (6 bases). There are 13 residues in the CDR3. Trimming left V 4 bases short and J 8 bases short, with 14 bases between. Germline CDR1 reads KGHSH; CDR2 reads LQKENI. The CDR3 sequence is CASSRTDSLGYTF. CDR3 DNA sequence: TGTGCCAGCTCACGGACGGACAGCTTGGGCTACACCTTC.

The chain employs TRBV3-1 (or the pseudogene TRBV3-2) and TRBJ1-3; tentative D call: TRBD1 (6 bases). Germline-derived CDR1 and CDR2 are LGHDT and YNNKEL (reference sequence). This CDR3 contains 16 residues. V was clipped by 1 base and J by 0 bases, with 10 bases between them. CDR3 sequence reads: CASSQAGGGSGNTIYF. The DNA of the CDR3 is TGTGCCAGCAGCCAAGCCGGAGGGGGCTCTGGAAACACCATATATTTT.

The gene calls are TRBV5-6 and TRBJ1-4; unclear D gene. The CDR3 totals 14 residues. Per germline, CDR1 SGHDT and CDR2 YYEEEE. The V end was cut by 5 bases, the J end by 3 bases, with 11 bases between. CDR3 loop: CASRRNGPNEKLFF. CDR3 DNA: TGTGCCAGCAGACGGAACGGGCCTAATGAAAAACTGTTTTTT.

The V gene is TRBV19, the J gene TRBJ2-1, with TRBD2 identical over 9 bases. This CDR3 contains 16 residues. Unmatched junction bases numbered 13, after V lost 5 bases and J lost 8 bases. Per germline, CDR1 LNHDA and CDR2 SQIVND (reference sequence). CDR3 coding DNA: TGTGCCAGTAGTTCGCCGAGCGGGGGGTCCGGGGATGAGCAGTTCTTC. Protein: CASSSPSGGSGDEQFF.

The chain couples TRBV4-3 to TRBJ1-1; 7 bases are shared with TRBD1. The V gene's germline CDR1 is LGHNA and CDR2 YSLEER. Trimming cost V 0 bases and J 8 bases; bases outside gene matches: 9. The CDR3 spans 15 residues. CDR3 sequence (DNA): TGCGCCAGCAGCCAAGATAGGACAGGCCGGATGGAAGCTTTCTTT. The encoded protein is CASSQDRTGRMEAFF.

The rearrangement uses TRBV24-1 and TRBJ2-1; D remains unclear. Germline CDR1 and CDR2: KGHDR and SFDVKD. The CDR3 totals 14 residues. Trimming removed 5 bases from V and 0 bases from J, with 7 bases in between. The chain's CDR3 is CATSVPSSYNEQFF. In nucleotides, the CDR3 is TGTGCCACCAGTGTACCGAGCTCCTACAATGAGCAGTTCTTC.

This clone has just one count. In nucleotides, the CDR3 is TGTGCCACCAGCAGAGCGGTTGGGGGCACTGAAGCTTTCTTT. Protein: CATSRAVGGTEAFF. V usage is TRBV15 and J usage is TRBJ1-1, with a possible D match to TRBD1 (5 bases). Germline CDR1 and CDR2: LNHNV and YYDKDF (reference sequence). V was trimmed by 1 base and J by 4 bases, leaving 10 bases between them. The CDR3 consists of 14 residues.

As regards this clone: The junction shows a germline mismatch at one end, possibly a read error. The chain couples TRBV18 to TRBJ2-1, with 10 bases lining up with TRBD2. This CDR3 is 15 amino acids long. Germline CDR1 KGHSH, CDR2 LQKENI. The CDR3 bases are TGTGCCAGCTCTCCACTAGCGGGGATCTACAATGAGCAGTTCTTC. Residues: CASSPLAGIYNEQFF.